The present T cell receptor beta chain was sequenced within a study of cytomegalovirus exposure and HLA in healthy donors. Findings and caveats of the study: Reports state that TCR beta sequences accurately predicted most subjects' HLA-A and HLA-B alleles. A later analysis revealed that TCR association rates differed between HLA loci, peaking at DRB1 and bottoming out at HLA-C.

With 60 Vbeta and 13 Jbeta primers, the PCR was carried out. Measured with immunoSEQ multiplex PCR; TCRdb has only the in-frame clones, and not every one. The sample lists 150,000 to 200,000 clones; approximately 71% were seen once. The length of the CDR3 is 15 residues. Trimming left V 5 bases short and J 4 bases short, with 12 bases between. In germline, CDR1 is LGHNT, CDR2 FRNRAP. A note on this clone: Its antigen remains unknown.

The rearrangement joins TRBV12-5 to TRBJ2-6, with D uncertain. Source material: PBMCs. The TCR was taken from a male donor in good health and CMV-seronegative. The CDR3, as DNA: TGTGCTAGTGGTCCTCCCCTCTCCGGGGCCAACGTCCTGACTTTC. Translating gives CASGPPLSGANVLTF.